This TCR beta chain stems from a study of T cells in Graves' hyperthyroidism and ophthalmopathy. Trimming removed 1 base from V and 5 bases from J; junction bases left unmatched: 3. CDR3 length: 14 residues. Germline V gene sequence: CDR1 DFQATT, CDR2 SNEGSKA (reference sequence). This clonotype was seen more than once but under ten times. The source material, RNA transcripts, was used to amplify TCR beta CDR3 regions. First-round RT-PCR targeting the TCR CDR3 was performed with the HTBI primer set. TCRdb called the multiplex PCR reads again in MiXCR, with one record for every CDR3 protein. The data show about 420,000 distinct CDR3 sequences, roughly an eighth seen once.

Sequencing was done on a sample of blood. The rearrangement joins TRBV20-1 to TRBJ1-5, with 9 bases aligning to TRBD1. The TCR comes from a woman younger than 30 with Graves' hyperthyroidism. DNA for the CDR3: TGCAGTGCTAGAGTGGGACAGGGTTATCAGCCCCAGCATTTT. Its translation is CSARVGQGYQPQHF.